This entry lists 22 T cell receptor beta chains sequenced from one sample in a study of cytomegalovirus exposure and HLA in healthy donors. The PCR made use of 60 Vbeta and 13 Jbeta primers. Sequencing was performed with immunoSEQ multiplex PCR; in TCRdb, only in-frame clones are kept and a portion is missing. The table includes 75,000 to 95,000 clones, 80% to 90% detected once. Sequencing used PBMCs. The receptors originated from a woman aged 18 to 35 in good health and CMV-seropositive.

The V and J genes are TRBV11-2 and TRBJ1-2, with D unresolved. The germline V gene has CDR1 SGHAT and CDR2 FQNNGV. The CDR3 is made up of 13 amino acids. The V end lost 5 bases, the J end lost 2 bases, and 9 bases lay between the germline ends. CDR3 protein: CASSHGGNYGYTF. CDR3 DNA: TGTGCCAGCAGCCATGGAGGGAACTATGGCTACACCTTC.

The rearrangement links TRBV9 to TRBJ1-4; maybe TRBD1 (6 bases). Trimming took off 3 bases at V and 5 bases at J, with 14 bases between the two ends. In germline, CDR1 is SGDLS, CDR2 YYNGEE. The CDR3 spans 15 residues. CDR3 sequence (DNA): TGTGCCAGCAGCGCAAGTGGGACAAGGAATGAAAAACTGTTTTTT. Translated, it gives CASSASGTRNEKLFF.

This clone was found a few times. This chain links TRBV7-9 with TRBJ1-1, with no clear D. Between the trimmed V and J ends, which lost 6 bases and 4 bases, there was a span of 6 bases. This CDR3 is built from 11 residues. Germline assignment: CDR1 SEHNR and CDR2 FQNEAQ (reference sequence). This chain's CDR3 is CASSTSTEAFF. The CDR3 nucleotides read TGTGCCAGCAGTACCAGCACTGAAGCTTTCTTT.

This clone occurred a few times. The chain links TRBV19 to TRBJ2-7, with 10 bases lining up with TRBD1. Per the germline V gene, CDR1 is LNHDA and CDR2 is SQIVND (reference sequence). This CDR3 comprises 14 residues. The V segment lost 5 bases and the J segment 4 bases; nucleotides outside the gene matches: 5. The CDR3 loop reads CASSWGQGTYEQYF. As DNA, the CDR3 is TGTGCCAGTAGTTGGGGACAGGGGACGTACGAGCAGTACTTC.

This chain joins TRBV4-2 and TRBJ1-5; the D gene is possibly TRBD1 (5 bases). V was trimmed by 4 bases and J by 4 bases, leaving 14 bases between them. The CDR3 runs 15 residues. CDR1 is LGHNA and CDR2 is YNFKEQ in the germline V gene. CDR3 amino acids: CASSPQRGSNQPQHF. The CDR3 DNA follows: TGTGCCAGCAGCCCACAACGGGGGAGTAATCAGCCCCAGCATTTT.

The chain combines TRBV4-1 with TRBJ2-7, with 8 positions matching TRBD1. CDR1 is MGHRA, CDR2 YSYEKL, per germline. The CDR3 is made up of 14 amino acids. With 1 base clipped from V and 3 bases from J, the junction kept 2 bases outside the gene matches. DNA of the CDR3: TGCGCCAGCAGCCAAGGGACAGGGATCTACGAGCAGTACTTC. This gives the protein CASSQGTGIYEQYF.

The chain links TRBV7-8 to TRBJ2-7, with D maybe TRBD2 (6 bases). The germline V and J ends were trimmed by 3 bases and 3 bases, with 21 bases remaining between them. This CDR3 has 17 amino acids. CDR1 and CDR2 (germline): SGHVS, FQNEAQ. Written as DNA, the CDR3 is TGTGCCAGCAGCTTCGCATCCCGCGGACCGGGACTCTACGAGCAGTACTTC. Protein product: CASSFASRGPGLYEQYF.

DNA for the CDR3: TGTGCCAGCAGCTTGGGGTTGGGAGGGGAGCAGTACTTC. Amino acid sequence: CASSLGLGGEQYF. The chain recombines TRBV5-6 with TRBJ2-7; 7 bases are a match to TRBD2. The CDR3 covers 13 residues. Germline V gene lookup returns CDR1 SGHDT and CDR2 YYEEEE. V was clipped by 0 bases and J by 7 bases; unmatched bases: 4.

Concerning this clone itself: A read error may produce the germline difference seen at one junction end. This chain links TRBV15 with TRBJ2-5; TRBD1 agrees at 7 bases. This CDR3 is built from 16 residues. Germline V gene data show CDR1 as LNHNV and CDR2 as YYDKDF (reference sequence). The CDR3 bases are TGTGCCACCAGCGGAGACAGGGTTAAAGCCCAAGAGACCCAGTACTTC. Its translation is CATSGDRVKAQETQYF.

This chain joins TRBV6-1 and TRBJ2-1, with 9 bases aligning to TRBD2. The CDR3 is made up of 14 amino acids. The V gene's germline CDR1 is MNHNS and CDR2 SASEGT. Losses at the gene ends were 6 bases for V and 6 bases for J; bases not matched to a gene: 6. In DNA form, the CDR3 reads TGTGCCAGCAGGACAGGGCGGGAGGGCAATGAGCAGTTCTTC. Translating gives CASRTGREGNEQFF.

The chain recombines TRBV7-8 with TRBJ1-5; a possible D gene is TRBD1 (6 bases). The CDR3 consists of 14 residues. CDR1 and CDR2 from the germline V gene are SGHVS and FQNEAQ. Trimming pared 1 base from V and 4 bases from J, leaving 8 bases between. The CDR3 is CASSLGQANQPQHF. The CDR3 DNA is TGTGCCAGCAGCTTAGGACAGGCTAATCAGCCCCAGCATTTT.

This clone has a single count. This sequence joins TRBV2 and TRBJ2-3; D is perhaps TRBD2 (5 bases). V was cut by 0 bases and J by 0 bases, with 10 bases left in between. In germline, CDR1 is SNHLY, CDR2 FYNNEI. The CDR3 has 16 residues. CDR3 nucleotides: TGTGCCAGCAGTGAAGCTTGGGAGACTAGCACAGATACGCAGTATTTT. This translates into CASSEAWETSTDTQYF.

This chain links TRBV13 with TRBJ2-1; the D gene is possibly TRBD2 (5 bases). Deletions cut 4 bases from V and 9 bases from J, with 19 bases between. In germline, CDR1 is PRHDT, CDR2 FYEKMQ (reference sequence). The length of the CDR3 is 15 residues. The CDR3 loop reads CASSSSVRSGSEQFF. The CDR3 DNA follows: TGTGCCAGCAGCTCGAGCGTAAGATCTGGGAGTGAGCAGTTCTTC. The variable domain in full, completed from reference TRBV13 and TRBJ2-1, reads AAGVIQSPRHLIKEKRETATLKCYPIPRHDTVYWYQQGPGQDPQFLISFYEKMQSDKGSIPDRFSAQQFSDYHSELNMSSLELGDSALYFCASSSSVRSGSEQFFGPGTRLTVL.

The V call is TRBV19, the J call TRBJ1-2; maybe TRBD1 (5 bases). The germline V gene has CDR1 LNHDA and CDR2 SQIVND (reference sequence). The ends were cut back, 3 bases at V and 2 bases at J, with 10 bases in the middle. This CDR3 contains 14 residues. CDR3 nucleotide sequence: TGTGCCAGTAGTATCGACAGTACGAACTATGGCTACACCTTC. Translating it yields CASSIDSTNYGYTF.

The CDR3 nucleotides are TGTGCCAGCAGTGAGGACAGGGCCCTAAATCAGCCCCAGCATTTT. Its translation: CASSEDRALNQPQHF. The chain couples TRBV2 to TRBJ1-5, with 8 bases aligning to TRBD1. Germline V gives CDR1 SNHLY, CDR2 FYNNEI. V shed 3 bases and J 4 bases; nucleotides not matched to a gene: 5. The CDR3 covers 15 residues.

The CDR3 is CASSLSGRADETQYF. CDR3 bases: TGCGCCAGCAGCTTGAGCGGGAGGGCCGATGAGACCCAGTACTTC. The V and J genes are TRBV5-1 and TRBJ2-5, with TRBD2 matching 10 bases. Germline CDR1 SGHRS, CDR2 YFSETQ. The CDR3 is made up of 15 amino acids. The J segment lost 5 bases and the V segment lost 1 base, leaving 5 bases of the junction unmatched. Drawing the rest from reference TRBV5-1 and TRBJ2-5, the complete variable domain is KAGVTQTPRYLIKTRGQQVTLSCSPISGHRSVSWYQQTPGQGLQFLFEYFSETQRNKGNFPGRFSGRQFSNSRSEMNVSTLELGDSALYLCASSLSGRADETQYFGPGTRLLVL.

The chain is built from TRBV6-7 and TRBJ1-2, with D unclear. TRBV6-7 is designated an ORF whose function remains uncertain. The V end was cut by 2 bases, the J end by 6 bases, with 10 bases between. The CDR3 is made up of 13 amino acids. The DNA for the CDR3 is TGTGCCAGCAGTTACCTCCTATCCAATGGCTACACCTTC. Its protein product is CASSYLLSNGYTF.

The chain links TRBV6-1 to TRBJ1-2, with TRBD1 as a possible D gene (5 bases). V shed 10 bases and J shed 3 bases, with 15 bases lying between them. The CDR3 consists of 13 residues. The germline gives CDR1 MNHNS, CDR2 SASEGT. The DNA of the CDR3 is TGTGCCATTAGCCCAGGGTTTGACTATGGCTACACCTTC. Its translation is CAISPGFDYGYTF.

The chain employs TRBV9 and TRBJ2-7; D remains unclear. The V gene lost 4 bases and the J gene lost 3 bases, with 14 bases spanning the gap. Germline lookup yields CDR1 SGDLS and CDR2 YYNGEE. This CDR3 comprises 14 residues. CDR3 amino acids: CASSPVPNYYEQYF. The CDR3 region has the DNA TGTGCCAGCAGCCCGGTCCCAAATTACTACGAGCAGTACTTC.

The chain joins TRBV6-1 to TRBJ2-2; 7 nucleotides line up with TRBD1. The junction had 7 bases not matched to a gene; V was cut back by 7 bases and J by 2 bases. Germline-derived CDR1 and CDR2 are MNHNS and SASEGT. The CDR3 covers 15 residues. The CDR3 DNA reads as TGTGCCAGCACCGTACAGGGGCTTAACACCGGGGAGCTGTTTTTT. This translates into CASTVQGLNTGELFF.

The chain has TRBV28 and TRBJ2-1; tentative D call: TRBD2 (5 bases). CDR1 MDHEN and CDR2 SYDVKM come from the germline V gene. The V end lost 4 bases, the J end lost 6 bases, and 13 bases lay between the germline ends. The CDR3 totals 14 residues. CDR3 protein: CASSWTLSGNEQFF. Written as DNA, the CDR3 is TGTGCCAGCAGTTGGACTCTATCTGGCAATGAGCAGTTCTTC.

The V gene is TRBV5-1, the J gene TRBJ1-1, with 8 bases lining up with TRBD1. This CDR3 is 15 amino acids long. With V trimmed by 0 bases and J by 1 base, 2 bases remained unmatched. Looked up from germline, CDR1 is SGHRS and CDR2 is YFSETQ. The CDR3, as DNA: TGCGCCAGCAGCTTGGACGGACAGGGGAACACTGAAGCTTTCTTT. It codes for CASSLDGQGNTEAFF.